This T cell receptor beta chain stems from a study of T cells in localized non-small cell lung cancer. Study observations and caveats: Uninvolved adjacent lung showed peak T cell clonality, exceeding tumor. A median 57 of the top 100 tumor clones appeared in adjacent lung. Because researchers sequenced only one region of the tumor, heterogeneity is still possible.

Only in-frame clones appear in the TCRdb table, and some are missing; sequencing was by immunoSEQ multiplex PCR. The sample lists about 33,000 clones; roughly 77% were seen once. On this clone: Its antigen is unknown.

Sequences were derived from peripheral blood, sampled before any cancer treatment. The clonotype originates from a male donor aged 60 or over with stage III squamous cell lung carcinoma.

CDR3 sequence reads: CASSQSSGPTEAFF. In DNA form, the CDR3 reads TGTGCCAGCAGCCAATCGTCGGGGCCCACTGAAGCTTTCTTT. This chain connects TRBV16 to TRBJ1-1; D possibly corresponds to TRBD1 (5 bases). Germline V lookup: CDR1 KGHSY, CDR2 FQNENV. The CDR3 has 14 amino acids. Trimming cost V 0 bases and J 4 bases, with 9 bases left between them.